These 17 T cell receptor beta chains share one sample of origin, sequenced in a study of vaccination and CD4 T cells after COVID-19. The treatment is: approximately 9-day PBMC culture with coronavirus spike peptide pools or control peptides (ViraFEST assay). Their antigens remain unidentified. At the Johns Hopkins FTIC core, DNA taken from cultured CD4+ T cells was sequenced by way of the Oncomine TCR Beta short-read assay. TCRdb recomputed calls from the PCR reads with MiXCR, one row per CDR3 protein. The repertoire holds roughly 13,000 distinct CDR3 sequences, with around 74% as singletons. The sample taken for sequencing was CD4+ T cells from blood, cultured in vitro. These receptors were taken from a human donor who had recovered from COVID-19.

The chain employs TRBV10-1 and TRBJ2-5, with no clear D. The CDR3 is made up of 12 amino acids. V was pared by 8 bases and J by 3 bases, with 10 bases between. Germline CDR1 is WNHNN and CDR2 is SYGVQD (reference sequence). The CDR3 is CASSGPEETQYF. CDR3 nucleotide sequence: TGCGCCAGCTCTGGGCCTGAAGAGACCCAGTACTTC.

This clonotype was seen a single time. V is TRBV19 and J is TRBJ2-5; D is uncertain. The CDR3 has 13 amino acids. Germline V gene sequence: CDR1 LNHDA, CDR2 SQIVND (reference sequence). The germline V and J ends were trimmed by 0 bases and 5 bases, with 7 bases remaining between them. CDR3 residues: CASSIDLLETQYF. CDR3 coding DNA: TGTGCCAGTAGTATAGATCTTTTGGAGACCCAGTACTTC.

This clonotype has just a few counts. The V and J genes are TRBV12-3 or TRBV12-4 and TRBJ1-5, with D unclear. Deletions cut 6 bases from V and 6 bases from J, with 18 bases between. The CDR3 extends over 15 amino acids. The CDR3 protein is CASRIGLPSGQPQHF. DNA for the CDR3: TGTGCCAGCAGGATCGGACTCCCGTCAGGTCAGCCCCAGCATTTT.

The J gene is TRBJ2-3, the V gene TRBV28, with D uncertain. The CDR3 covers 13 residues. In germline, CDR1 is MDHEN, CDR2 SYDVKM. The ends were cut back, 7 bases at V and 5 bases at J, with 13 bases in the middle. CDR3 nucleotides: TGTGCCAGCAAACCCTCCCAGGAAGATACGCAGTATTTT. Amino acid sequence: CASKPSQEDTQYF.

J is TRBJ1-6 and V is TRBV12-3 or TRBV12-4; a possible D gene is TRBD1 (6 bases). V was trimmed by 5 bases and J by 10 bases, leaving 15 bases between them. The CDR3 extends over 14 amino acids. The CDR3 spells CASSLHTGQSPLHF. CDR3 DNA: TGTGCCAGCAGTCTGCATACAGGACAGTCACCCCTCCACTTT.

The chain recombines TRBV10-3 with TRBJ1-2; D ambiguous. Germline CDR1 is ENHRY and CDR2 is SYGVKD. V was trimmed by 6 bases and J by 4 bases, leaving 15 bases between them. The CDR3 consists of 14 residues. CDR3 in DNA: TGTGCCATCAGCCGTGACAATGTAGGCTATGGCTACACCTTC. Protein sequence: CAISRDNVGYGYTF.

This chain joins TRBV11-2 and TRBJ2-4; 9 nucleotides line up with TRBD1. The CDR3 covers 15 residues. The V segment lost 0 bases and the J segment 10 bases; nucleotides outside the gene matches: 7. Germline values: CDR1 SGHAT, CDR2 FQNNGV. The CDR3 protein is CASSLDSGTGLIQYF. In DNA, the CDR3 is TGTGCCAGCAGCTTAGATTCCGGGACAGGGCTGATTCAGTACTTC. The full variable domain, with the rest looked up from reference TRBV11-2 and TRBJ2-4, is EAGVAQSPRYKIIEKRQSVAFWCNPISGHATLYWYQQILGQGPKLLIQFQNNGVVDDSQLPKDRFSAERLKGVDSTLKIQPAKLEDSAVYLCASSLDSGTGLIQYFGAGTRLSVL.

The chain recombines TRBV24-1 with TRBJ1-2; no definite D call. CDR3 size: 12 residues. Germline CDR1 and CDR2: KGHDR and SFDVKD. V gave up 5 bases and J gave up 2 bases, with 5 bases separating them. The CDR3 region has the DNA TGTGCCACCAGTGGACGGAACTATGGCTACACCTTC. Residues: CATSGRNYGYTF.

This chain uses TRBV6-5 with TRBJ2-1, with TRBD1 identical over 8 bases. Trimming took 4 bases from V and 7 from J; bases not matched to a gene: 9. Germline V lookup: CDR1 MNHEY, CDR2 SVGAGI. CDR3 length: 15 residues. CDR3 amino acids: CASSSPGTGGNEQFF. The CDR3 bases are TGTGCCAGCAGTTCCCCCGGGACAGGCGGGAATGAGCAGTTCTTC.

The rearrangement links TRBV28 to TRBJ1-2; 9 nucleotides agree with TRBD1. Trimming removed 5 bases from V and 4 bases from J; junction bases left unmatched: 8. This CDR3 comprises 15 residues. Germline lookup yields CDR1 MDHEN and CDR2 SYDVKM. DNA for the CDR3: TGTGCCAGCAGTACACAGGGGGCGTCGGGCTATGGCTACACCTTC. As protein: CASSTQGASGYGYTF.

This chain connects TRBV28 to TRBJ2-3; possibly TRBD1 or TRBD2 for D (5 bases each). The CDR3 runs 14 residues. Per the germline V gene, CDR1 is MDHEN and CDR2 is SYDVKM. Deletions cut 5 bases from V and 6 bases from J, with 15 bases between. CDR3 DNA sequence: TGTGCCAGCAGTGAGGCCGGGACCGCGGATACGCAGTATTTT. Its translation is CASSEAGTADTQYF.

The V gene is TRBV20-1, the J gene TRBJ2-7; D may be TRBD1 (6 bases). CDR3 length equals 13 residues. V was pared by 6 bases and J by 7 bases, with 19 bases between. CDR1 is DFQATT, CDR2 SNEGSKA, per germline (reference sequence). The CDR3: CSASQGSTLEQYF. The CDR3 DNA is TGCAGTGCCTCCCAGGGGAGCACTTTAGAGCAGTACTTC.

The chain recombines TRBV2 with TRBJ2-2, with D possibly matching TRBD1 (6 bases). Germline values: CDR1 SNHLY, CDR2 FYNNEI. This CDR3 comprises 16 residues. Trimming took off 4 bases at V and 3 bases at J, with 15 bases between the two ends. The CDR3 is CASSGRQGRDTGELFF. The CDR3, as DNA: TGTGCCAGCAGTGGGCGGCAGGGGCGGGACACCGGGGAGCTGTTTTTT.

Details on this clonotype: A read error may account for a junction end that differs from germline. J is TRBJ1-6 and V is TRBV2; D gene uncertain. The CDR3 is 13 amino acids. From germline, CDR1 is SNHLY and CDR2 FYNNEI. CDR3 in DNA: TGTGCCAGCAGTGAAGAGGTGGACTCACCCCTCCATTTT. This encodes CASSEEVDSPLHF.

V and J are TRBV20-1 and TRBJ1-6; the match to TRBD1 covers 9 bases. Germline values: CDR1 DFQATT, CDR2 SNEGSKA (reference sequence). Trimming cost V 6 bases and J 6 bases; bases outside gene matches: 9. The CDR3 is 15 amino acids. The CDR3 is CSAQTGGAGNSPLHF. The CDR3 DNA reads TGCAGTGCGCAAACAGGGGGCGCCGGTAATTCACCCCTCCACTTT.

The chain is built from TRBV19 and TRBJ1-1; D is possibly TRBD1 (5 bases). The CDR3 is 13 residues long. Between the trimmed V and J ends, which lost 7 bases and 1 base, there was a span of 10 bases. The germline CDR1 and CDR2 sequences are LNHDA and SQIVND (reference sequence). In DNA, the CDR3 is TGTGCCAGTATAGCGGGGACGAACACTGAAGCTTTCTTT. It codes for CASIAGTNTEAFF.

V gene TRBV5-1 combines with J gene TRBJ1-1; D perhaps matches TRBD1 (5 bases). V lost 4 bases and J lost 1, with 8 bases in between. CDR3 length equals 13 residues. Germline CDR1 is SGHRS and CDR2 is YFSETQ. CDR3: CASSVGTNTEAFF. CDR3 bases: TGCGCCAGCAGCGTCGGGACGAACACTGAAGCTTTCTTT. Together with reference TRBV5-1 and TRBJ1-1, the CDR3 gives the full variable domain: KAGVTQTPRYLIKTRGQQVTLSCSPISGHRSVSWYQQTPGQGLQFLFEYFSETQRNKGNFPGRFSGRQFSNSRSEMNVSTLELGDSALYLCASSVGTNTEAFFGQGTRLTVV.